The next 26 T cell receptor beta chains were all read from a single sample in a study of tumor-infiltrating lymphocytes in primary liver carcinoma listed by TCRdb under 2017. The sequencing machine was an Illumina HiSeq 2500. Starting from 450 to 500 ng total RNA, TCRbeta-specific cDNA was produced by reverse transcription with a constant-region primer and ProtoScript II reverse transcriptase. Three nested multiplex PCR rounds, following a slightly modified ARM-PCR procedure, were used to build the TCRbeta libraries. Each of the first two PCR rounds ran for around 10 cycles using multiplex TRBV1-TRBV30 forward primers together with a Cbeta reverse primer. The public sequencing data were trimmed at Q25 with fastp and processed into clonotypes with MiXCR by TCRdb, which kept only in-frame beta chains. Rows with a matching CDR3 protein are joined into one entry that keeps the most common DNA and genes. Present in this sample are about 99,000 distinct CDR3 sequences, 69% of which were seen just once. 9.5% of the sample lies in the top ten.

Total RNA and DNA were co-extracted without cell sorting from around 20-30 mg of bulk tissue using the AllPrep DNA/RNA mini kit. Sequenced material: liver tumor tissue from sampling region 5. The cell subset or site label, as the study defines it: tumor region T5, tumor centre. These receptors originate from a woman in her sixties with primary liver carcinoma and hepatitis B virus infection.

This clonotype occurred many times. This rearrangement joins TRBV2 to TRBJ1-4; 7 bases line up with TRBD1. The CDR3 runs 14 residues. Unmatched junction bases numbered 9, after V lost 4 bases and J lost 10 bases. CDR1 and CDR2 (germline): SNHLY, FYNNEI. CDR3 amino acids: CASSGGTALGKLFF. Written as DNA, the CDR3 is TGTGCCAGCAGTGGTGGGACAGCGCTTGGAAAACTGTTTTTT.

In the case of this clonotype: A much larger clone differs by one base, so this may be a read error. This chain uses TRBV6-5 with TRBJ2-7, with 8 bases fitting TRBD1. The CDR3 sequence is 14 residues long. Germline V gives CDR1 MNHEY, CDR2 SVGAGI. The CDR3 sequence: CTSSQTGVTYEQYF. The DNA for the CDR3 is TGTACCAGCAGCCAGACAGGGGTAACCTACGAGCAGTACTTC.

This clonotype occurred once. A junction boundary mismatches the germline segment, possibly from a read error. The rearrangement links TRBV6-6 to TRBJ1-2, with 7 nucleotides matching TRBD1. The CDR3 runs 15 residues. Germline CDR1 reads MNHNY; CDR2 reads SVGAGI (reference sequence). This chain's CDR3 is CASSSPETGKDGHTF. The CDR3, as DNA: TGTGCCAGCAGTTCCCCGGAGACAGGGAAGGATGGCCACACCTTC.

This clonotype was counted many times. The CDR3 is CASSSYGASYEQYF. CDR3 DNA: TGTGCCAGCAGTTCGTACGGGGCCTCCTACGAGCAGTACTTC. This chain links TRBV6-1 with TRBJ2-7, with D tentatively TRBD1 or TRBD2 (5 bases each). The CDR3 length is 14 residues. Germline V gene data show CDR1 as MNHNS and CDR2 as SASEGT. Trimming shortened V by 5 bases and J by 0 bases, and 11 bases separated the two germline ends.

Remarks on this clonotype: A read error may be the cause here, since a much bigger clone is one base away. The chain has TRBV28 and TRBJ1-2; D possibly corresponds to TRBD1 (5 bases). V shed 4 bases and J shed 12 bases, with 24 bases lying between them. The CDR3 sequence is 15 residues long. CDR1 is MDHEN and CDR2 is SYDVKM in the germline V gene. CDR3 residues: CASSSPNTLGRGHTF. The CDR3 nucleotides read TGTGCCAGCAGTTCCCCCAACACCCTCGGGCGGGGCCACACCTTC.

About this clonotype: The final CDR3 position lacks the conserved phenylalanine or tryptophan, pointing to a likely read error. No DNA is shown, since the ends of the CDR3 on it are uncertain; the CDR3 is the one TCRdb lists. The V gene is TRBV6-6, the J gene TRBJ1-1; the DNA was not used to check the table's D call, TRBD1. CDR1 MNHNY and CDR2 SVGAGI come from the germline V gene (reference sequence). The CDR3 totals 13 residues, both ends included. The CDR3 sequence: CASSLQGLTEALL.

In regard to this clonotype: One end of the junction is discordant with germline, which a read error may explain. The chain joins TRBV11-2 to TRBJ1-2; TRBD1 is a possible D gene (5 bases). The germline V gene has CDR1 SGHAT and CDR2 FQNNGV. The CDR3 totals 15 residues. CDR3 sequence (DNA): TGTGCCATCAGCTTAGAGGGGACCAGAGGCGGTGGCTACACCTTC. Residues: CAISLEGTRGGGYTF.

This clonotype was detected ten times or more. The chain carries TRBV6-1 and TRBJ2-4; possibly TRBD2 for D (7 bases). Trimming shortened V by 7 bases and J by 0 bases, and 16 bases separated the two germline ends. CDR1 and CDR2 (germline): MNHNS, SASEGT. CDR3 length: 16 amino acids. DNA of the CDR3: TGTGCCAGCACCCGAGGGGGGGAGCTAGCCAAAAACATTCAGTACTTC. This encodes CASTRGGELAKNIQYF.

Comment on this clonotype: One end of the junction fails to match germline, which may point to a read error. The chain recombines TRBV12-3 or TRBV12-4 with TRBJ2-7; D is unclear. CDR3 size: 13 residues. The CDR3 DNA sequence: TGTGCCACCAGCCGAACAGAGTCCTGCGAGCAGTACTTC. This codes for CATSRTESCEQYF.

Concerning this clonotype itself: One junction end does not reproduce the germline sequence, and a read error may be involved. The CDR3 region has the DNA TGTACCAGCAGAGATAGCGGGAGGAACGCCGGGGAGCTGTTTTTT. Translated: CTSRDSGRNAGELFF. This rearrangement joins TRBV13 to TRBJ2-2; the match to TRBD2 covers 10 bases. The CDR3 runs to 15 residues. Per germline, CDR1 PRHDT and CDR2 FYEKMQ (reference sequence).

Worth noting for this clonotype: This may be a read error: a much more frequent sequence differs by one nucleotide. The chain carries TRBV12-3 or TRBV12-4 and TRBJ2-1; 7 bases align to TRBD2. CDR3 length: 10 residues. The CDR3 protein is CVSGINEQFF. The CDR3 nucleotides read TGTGTCAGCGGGATCAATGAGCAGTTCTTC.

Of note for this clonotype: A read error may account for a junction end that differs from germline. V is TRBV29-1 and J is TRBJ2-7, with 12 bases fitting TRBD2. The CDR3 extends over 16 amino acids. The germline V gene encodes CDR1 SQVTM and CDR2 ANQGSEA. CDR3 protein: CSVVQTSGRPYYEQYF. In nucleotides, the CDR3 is TGCAGTGTTGTTCAGACTAGCGGGAGACCTTACTACGAGCAGTACTTC.

The gene calls are TRBV4-2 and TRBJ2-7, with D perhaps TRBD2 (6 bases). The CDR3 is made up of 18 amino acids. Germline assignment: CDR1 LGHNA and CDR2 YNFKEQ. The CDR3 nucleotides are TGTACCAACAGCCAAGATCTTCCAAGACTAGTGGGAGTGTACGAGCAGTACTTC. Translated, it gives CTNSQDLPRLVGVYEQYF.

A remark on this clonotype: A junction end diverges from the germline sequence, so it may reflect a read error. This rearrangement joins TRBV6-1 to TRBJ1-4, with a weak D call TRBD1 (6 bases). Germline loops: CDR1 MNHNS, CDR2 SASEGT. The CDR3 sequence is 14 residues long. CDR3 region: CASCEGVGHEKLFF. CDR3 in DNA: TGTGCCAGCTGTGAGGGGGTCGGGCATGAAAAACTGTTTTTT.

A remark on this clonotype: The conserved closing phenylalanine or tryptophan is absent in this CDR3, likely reflecting a read error. CDR3 in DNA: TGTGCCAACAGCTTAGGGGGACGGCCCACCGGGGAGCTGTTTTAT. It encodes CANSLGGRPTGELFY. The V call is TRBV11-3, the J call TRBJ2-2, with a tentative D call TRBD1 (6 bases). CDR3 length: 15 amino acids. Germline loops: CDR1 SGHNT, CDR2 YENEEA.

For this clonotype: A much larger clone lies one base from this, so it may be a read error. The chain joins TRBV14 to TRBJ2-5; D tentatively reads TRBD1 or TRBD2 (5 bases each). The CDR3 covers 11 residues. The germline V gene has CDR1 SGHDN and CDR2 FVKESK. The CDR3 loop is CASSRGEIQYF. The DNA of the CDR3 is TGTGCCAGCAGCCGAGGGGAGATCCAGTACTTC.

This chain links TRBV29-1 with TRBJ2-3, with D perhaps matching TRBD1 (7 bases). The germline CDR1 and CDR2 sequences are SQVTM and ANQGSEA. V was trimmed by 4 bases and J by 6 bases, leaving 23 bases between them. The CDR3 has 16 residues. CDR3 sequence: CSVAGGTDYYGDTQYF. The CDR3, as DNA: TGCAGCGTTGCAGGGGGGACTGACTACTATGGGGATACGCAGTATTTT.

The V and J genes are TRBV11-2 and TRBJ2-5, with 7 bases aligning to TRBD2. Near its end, the DNA agrees better with TRBJ2-1, so the J call may be wrong. The CDR3 loop spans 16 amino acids. Germline V gene sequence: CDR1 SGHAT, CDR2 FQNNGV. For the CDR3, the DNA is TGTGCCAGCAACTTTCCACCAACGGGAGGCCCAAGAGAGCAGTTCTTC. It encodes CASNFPPTGGPREQFF.

V gene TRBV20-1 combines with J gene TRBJ2-3; D is ambiguous. V gave up 7 bases and J gave up 1 base, with 15 bases separating them. From germline, CDR1 is DFQATT and CDR2 SNEGSKA (reference sequence). This CDR3 has 14 amino acids. The CDR3 loop is CSVVVTTGTDTQYF. As DNA, the CDR3 is TGCAGTGTCGTTGTTACCACGGGCACAGATACGCAGTATTTT.

This clonotype was seen only once. No conserved phenylalanine or tryptophan ends this CDR3, so it is likely a read error. V is TRBV11-3 and J is TRBJ2-1; D may be TRBD2 (6 bases). V lost 1 base and J 12 bases, leaving 25 bases between the germline ends. CDR3 length: 17 residues. Germline lookup yields CDR1 SGHNT and CDR2 YENEEA. The CDR3 loop is CASSLGRGKWGVDVQFL. As DNA, the CDR3 is TGTGCCAGCAGCTTAGGTCGGGGGAAGTGGGGTGTCGATGTGCAGTTCCTC.

For this clonotype: With a much larger clone just one base away, this may be a read error. The V and J genes are TRBV30 and TRBJ2-7; 7 bases map to TRBD2. The CDR3 sequence is 11 residues long. Germline V CDR1 and CDR2: GTSNPN, SVGIG (reference sequence). CDR3 residues: CARSWEGTTYF. In DNA form, the CDR3 reads TGTGCCAGGAGTTGGGAGGGGACGACGTACTTC.

This clonotype was recorded a few times. The V call is TRBV28, the J call TRBJ2-7; unclear D gene. V was shortened by 8 bases and J by 2 bases, with 13 bases between the two germline ends. The CDR3 loop spans 13 amino acids. Germline-derived CDR1 and CDR2 are MDHEN and SYDVKM. The CDR3 coding sequence is TGTGCCAGCCATGAGAACACCCCCTACGAGCAGTACTTC. This gives the protein CASHENTPYEQYF.

Regarding this clonotype: Without the conserved terminal phenylalanine or tryptophan, this CDR3 likely stems from a read error. Because the CDR3's place on the DNA is in doubt, the DNA is left out and the CDR3 is given as listed by TCRdb. Here the CDR3 reads CASRPSAASTDTLYL. The chain links TRBV11-2 to TRBJ2-3; no check of the table's D call, TRBD2, against the DNA was made. From its first to its last residue, the CDR3 has 15 amino acids. In germline, CDR1 is SGHAT, CDR2 FQNNGV.

In nucleotides, the CDR3 is TGTGCTAGTAGCTTAGATCTAGGAGATACGCAGTATTTT. This translates into CASSLDLGDTQYF. This chain links TRBV11-2 with TRBJ2-3; unclear D gene. Germline V gene lookup returns CDR1 SGHAT and CDR2 FQNNGV. There are 13 residues in the CDR3.

This clonotype has a count of ten or more. The chain couples TRBV6-1 to TRBJ2-3; D remains unclear. V lost 7 bases, J lost 1 base, and 12 bases lay in between. The CDR3 contains 14 residues. CDR1 is MNHNS, CDR2 SASEGT, per germline. The CDR3 coding sequence is TGTGCCAGCAAACGGACCACTGGCACAGATACGCAGTATTTT. This encodes CASKRTTGTDTQYF.

On this clonotype: An end of the junction does not agree with germline; a read error may underlie this. The rearrangement joins TRBV11-2 to TRBJ2-3; perhaps TRBD2 as D (6 bases). This CDR3 has 17 residues. Germline V gene lookup returns CDR1 SGHAT and CDR2 FQNNGV. The CDR3 sequence: CASSLGTRREGTETQYF. CDR3 nucleotide sequence: TGTGCCAGTAGCTTAGGGACTCGAAGGGAAGGCACAGAAACGCAGTATTTT.